This is a list of T cell receptor beta chains from one sample in a study of human T cells and chemical hapten exposure. Via MiXCR, TCRdb re-called the RACE reads, giving one row per CDR3 protein. The repertoire consists of 100,000 to 120,000 distinct CDR3 sequences, with less than 40% occurring once and the leading ten covering 2.5% to 3.5%. The sample consisted of whole blood, taken in connection with sensitization to the hapten diphenylcyclopropenone (DPC). All receptors derive from a man aged 35-49 years with alopecia areata. Some clones in this sample may be carry-over from other donors' samples. Both conserved end residues are part of each CDR3.

V gene: TRBV28; CDR3 length: 16; CDR3 protein: CASSFHSGTPTYEQYF
V gene: TRBV5-1; CDR3 length: 17; CDR3 protein: CASSLGQAKTSTDTQYF
V gene: TRBV18; CDR3 length: 13; CDR3 protein: CASSPPVRTEQFF
V gene: TRBV28; CDR3 length: 15; CDR3 protein: CASSSLGQGAQPQHF
V gene: TRBV25-1; CDR3 length: 12; CDR3 protein: CASSEKVDEQYF
V gene: TRBV29-1; CDR3 length: 14; CDR3 protein: CSVSYTGGTDTQYF
V gene: TRBV12-3/TRBV12-4; CDR3 length: 12; CDR3 protein: CASIETGGELFF
V gene: TRBV9; CDR3 length: 14; CDR3 protein: CASSVDGAGTEAFF
V gene: TRBV13; CDR3 length: 15; CDR3 protein: CASSLAARGKRELFF
V gene: TRBV3-1; CDR3 length: 15; CDR3 protein: CASSLRTTDTDTQYF
V gene: TRBV20-1; CDR3 length: 14; CDR3 protein: CSALGLPNTGELFF
V gene: TRBV7-2; CDR3 length: 17; CDR3 protein: CASSLDGEGLGRNEQFF
V gene: TRBV20-1; CDR3 length: 14; CDR3 protein: CSAPQPGPYNEQFF
V gene: TRBV4-3; CDR3 length: 13; CDR3 protein: CASSQGQADGYTF
V gene: TRBV14; CDR3 length: 13; CDR3 protein: CASSQDLHNEQFF
V gene: TRBV20-1; CDR3 length: 12; CDR3 protein: CSAGRDSYEQYF
V gene: TRBV7-8; CDR3 length: 13; CDR3 protein: CASSLLEDEKLFF
V gene: TRBV6-5; CDR3 length: 19; CDR3 protein: CASSFSGGIPSSGANVLTF
V gene: TRBV6-6; CDR3 length: 16; CDR3 protein: CASSYAGQGASEKLFF
V gene: TRBV12-3/TRBV12-4; CDR3 length: 16; CDR3 protein: CASSLERPKGVREQFF
V gene: TRBV7-6; CDR3 length: 19; CDR3 protein: CASSFDIPQTPPVFYEQYF
V gene: TRBV6-2/TRBV6-3; CDR3 length: 16; CDR3 protein: CASSYFGILAGEGQYF
V gene: TRBV29-1; CDR3 length: 13; CDR3 protein: CSGLISTGNTIYF
V gene: TRBV20-1; CDR3 length: 17; CDR3 protein: CSARGGGELAGRSTQYF
V gene: TRBV6-6; CDR3 length: 14; CDR3 protein: CASSYLTGTETQYF
V gene: TRBV29-1; CDR3 length: 14; CDR3 protein: CSVAQTPFYNEQFF
V gene: TRBV10-3; CDR3 length: 13; CDR3 protein: CAITQGVNTEAFF
V gene: TRBV6-1; CDR3 length: 14; CDR3 protein: CASKEVSGGQPQHF
V gene: TRBV27; CDR3 length: 17; CDR3 protein: CASTSTGKISGANVLTF
V gene: TRBV7-6; CDR3 length: 13; CDR3 protein: CASSLGQGGEQYF